Detailed here is one TCR beta chain. With 7 bases clipped from V and 4 bases from J, the junction kept 9 bases outside the gene matches. Germline CDR1 is SNHLY and CDR2 is FYNNEI. The CDR3 is 15 residues long. Original processing methods: Cell counts per sample came from amplifying reference gene primers. Measured with immunoSEQ multiplex PCR; TCRdb has only the in-frame clones, and not every one. The V and J calls and clone size are taken from that table; D and trimming were inferred from the DNA. The data contain 200,000 or so clones, roughly nine tenths of them seen just once; the ten biggest clones take up under 3%. This specimen comes from a study of blood T cell repertoires in COVID-19. On the study more broadly: PBMCs, B-cell-depleted T cells, or T cells provided the cDNA or gDNA that made up the material.

Donors in Cohort 3 who had recovered were those with two negative PCRs, healthcare professional clearance, or resolution of their symptoms. Sequenced: PBMCs or T cells enriched from blood (not recorded which). This chain connects TRBV2 to TRBJ2-1; 8 bases line up with TRBD2. The sequence was collected from a woman in her 30s who had recovered from COVID-19. The CDR3 region is CASNFAGGGYNEQFF. The CDR3 DNA sequence: TGTGCCAGCAACTTTGCGGGGGGCGGGTACAATGAGCAGTTCTTC.